These 13 T cell receptor beta chains were sequenced from one sample in a study of monozygotic twins with inflammatory bowel disease. TCRdb re-analyzed the 5' RACE reads; it lists each CDR3 protein once, without DNA. The table for this sample gives about 170,000 distinct CDR3 sequences. What was sequenced was blood. These receptors were obtained from a human donor with ulcerative colitis or Crohn's disease, or a healthy co-twin of an affected twin (not recorded which).

The rearrangement uses TRBV6-1 and TRBJ2-3; TCRdb lists TRBD1, though no DNA is available to test this call. The germline V gene encodes CDR1 MNHNS and CDR2 SASEGT. CDR3 size: 14 residues. CDR3 residues: CASSLGEPTDTQYF.

The chain couples TRBV20-1 to TRBJ2-3. The CDR3 is 11 residues long. Germline loops: CDR1 DFQATT, CDR2 SNEGSKA (reference sequence). CDR3: CSAGLSDTQYF.

This chain links TRBV7-6 with TRBJ2-7; TCRdb indicates TRBD1, and absent DNA this call remains unverified. The germline V gene encodes CDR1 SGHVS and CDR2 FNYEAQ. This CDR3 has 15 amino acids. The chain's CDR3 is CASSLVYGGAYEQYF.

The CDR3 spells CASSDRTLGYEQYF. The V gene is TRBV6-1, the J gene TRBJ2-7; the TCRdb call, TRBD1, lacks DNA for checking. This CDR3 is built from 14 residues. CDR1 and CDR2 (germline): MNHNS, SASEGT.

The chain uses TRBV19 and TRBJ2-1; TCRdb's D call of TRBD1 is untestable without DNA. CDR1 LNHDA and CDR2 SQIVND come from the germline V gene (reference sequence). There are 13 residues in the CDR3. CDR3 protein: CATKRGAYNEQFF.

The chain combines TRBV13 with TRBJ2-1; as DNA is missing, the TRBD2 call by TCRdb cannot be tested. This CDR3 is 15 amino acids long. Per the germline V gene, CDR1 is PRHDT and CDR2 is FYEKMQ (reference sequence). The CDR3 loop reads CASSPGLAGVIEQFF.

V usage is TRBV5-1 and J usage is TRBJ2-7; lacking DNA, the TRBD1 call made by TCRdb goes unchecked. Per the germline V gene, CDR1 is SGHRS and CDR2 is YFSETQ. CDR3 length: 14 residues. CDR3 residues: CASSHRQGPYEQYF.

The chain is built from TRBV7-6 and TRBJ2-7; as DNA is missing, the TRBD2 call by TCRdb cannot be tested. Germline V CDR1 and CDR2: SGHVS, FNYEAQ. This CDR3 has 15 amino acids. The CDR3 spells CASSLSHTSSYEQYF.

This rearrangement joins TRBV18 to TRBJ2-3. Germline CDR1 is KGHSH and CDR2 is LQKENI. The CDR3 covers 14 residues. This CDR3 reads CASSPLRPSATQYF. The variable domain in full, completed from reference TRBV18 and TRBJ2-3, reads NAGVMQNPRHLVRRRGQEARLRCSPMKGHSHVYWYRQLPEEGLKFMVYLQKENIIDESGMPKERFSAEFPKEGPSILRIQQVVRGDSAAYFCASSPLRPSATQYFGPGTRLTVL.

This chain connects TRBV15 to TRBJ2-1; TCRdb returns TRBD2, unconfirmable since there is no DNA. This CDR3 is built from 15 residues. CDR1 is LNHNV, CDR2 YYDKDF, per germline (reference sequence). CDR3: CATSRVQRLYNEQFF.

The rearrangement joins TRBV4-2 to TRBJ1-5; the D gene TCRdb calls, TRBD1, cannot be checked with no DNA. The CDR3 extends over 14 amino acids. Germline V gives CDR1 LGHNA, CDR2 YNFKEQ. CDR3 loop: CASSQIQGNQPQHF.

V is TRBV20-1 and J is TRBJ1-2; TCRdb proposes TRBD1, but this gene call is untestable without DNA. Per the germline V gene, CDR1 is DFQATT and CDR2 is SNEGSKA (reference sequence). This CDR3 has 14 residues. The chain's CDR3 is CSCEGQGDNYGYTF.

V and J are TRBV6-1 and TRBJ2-3; TCRdb gives TRBD2 as the D gene, but with no DNA this cannot be confirmed. The CDR3 consists of 17 residues. Germline-derived CDR1 and CDR2 are MNHNS and SASEGT. CDR3 in amino acids: CASRTTSLAGASDTQYF.